The 9 T cell receptor beta chains below were found in one sample sequenced in a study of human T cells and chemical hapten exposure. Time point meaning: patch test 1, 2 weeks after DPC sensitization. Documented treatment: therapeutic diphenylcyclopropenone sensitization with weekly scalp DPC. TCRdb reprocessed the RACE reads via MiXCR and lists one record per CDR3 protein. Altogether fewer than 500,000 distinct CDR3 sequences are present, nearly 5% being singletons, with the ten largest covering 2% to 2.5%. The specimen was whole blood, collected in connection with sensitization to the hapten diphenylcyclopropenone (DPC). The receptors originated from a woman aged 50 to 60 with alopecia areata. Some clones in this sample may be carry-over from other donors' samples.

This clonotype was recorded at least ten times. This sequence joins TRBV5-6 and TRBJ2-2, with a possible D match to TRBD1 (5 bases). Germline V gene data show CDR1 as SGHDT and CDR2 as YYEEEE. CDR3 length: 13 amino acids. V lost 1 base, J lost 7 bases, and 8 bases lay in between. The CDR3 protein is CASSLLGLGELFF. The CDR3, as DNA: TGTGCCAGCAGCTTGTTGGGGCTCGGGGAGCTGTTTTTT. Full variable domain (outside the CDR3, taken from reference TRBV5-6 and TRBJ2-2): DAGVTQSPTHLIKTRGQQVTLRCSPKSGHDTVSWYQQALGQGPQFIFQYYEEEERQRGNFPDRFSGHQFPNYSSELNVNALLLGDSALYLCASSLLGLGELFFGEGSRLTVL.

This chain uses TRBV20-1 with TRBJ1-5; the match to TRBD1 covers 7 bases. The CDR3 runs 12 residues. The V and J ends lost 6 bases and 6 bases, in that order; junction bases with no gene match: 5. Germline V gene sequence: CDR1 DFQATT, CDR2 SNEGSKA (reference sequence). Here the CDR3 DNA reads TGCAGTGCCCTGGACAGGAGTCAGCCCCAGCATTTT. The encoded protein is CSALDRSQPQHF.

This clonotype occurred many times. The rearrangement uses TRBV6-5 and TRBJ2-1; 10 bases map to TRBD2. Germline V gene data show CDR1 as MNHEY and CDR2 as SVGAGI. This CDR3 region has 15 residues. Trimming removed 4 bases from V and 7 bases from J; junction bases left unmatched: 7. CDR3: CASSSPSGSRNEQFF. In DNA, the CDR3 is TGTGCCAGCAGTTCCCCTAGCGGGAGTAGAAATGAGCAGTTCTTC.

This clonotype has a count of ten or more. The chain uses TRBV12-5 and TRBJ1-1; D perhaps matches TRBD1 (6 bases). The CDR3 loop spans 13 amino acids. Germline lookup yields CDR1 LGHNT and CDR2 FRNRAP. Trimming took off 4 bases at V and 3 bases at J, with 9 bases between the two ends. The CDR3 loop is CASGSRQDTEAFF. The CDR3, as DNA: TGTGCTAGTGGTTCTCGACAGGACACTGAAGCTTTCTTT. Full variable domain (missing parts from reference TRBV12-5 and TRBJ1-1): DARVTQTPRHKVTEMGQEVTMRCQPILGHNTVFWYRQTMMQGLELLAYFRNRAPLDDSGMPKDRFSAEMPDATLATLKIQPSEPRDSAVYFCASGSRQDTEAFFGQGTRLTVV.

A few counts support this clonotype. The chain is built from TRBV18 and TRBJ1-1; 10 bases are shared with TRBD1. The germline V gene encodes CDR1 KGHSH and CDR2 LQKENI. The CDR3 has 14 amino acids. V was pared by 3 bases and J by 8 bases, with 6 bases of the junction left unmatched. CDR3 loop: CASSPSDRGGEAFF. The CDR3 bases are TGTGCCAGCTCACCCTCGGACAGGGGGGGCGAAGCTTTCTTT.

This clonotype was detected ten times or more. The V call is TRBV20-1, the J call TRBJ1-2; no clear D. CDR1 DFQATT and CDR2 SNEGSKA come from the germline V gene (reference sequence). This CDR3 is 13 amino acids long. Trimming removed 3 bases from V and 4 bases from J, with 12 bases in between. The CDR3: CSASNSAVYGYTF. CDR3 DNA: TGCAGTGCTAGTAACAGCGCCGTCTATGGCTACACCTTC.

This clonotype turned up a few times. The rearrangement links TRBV27 to TRBJ1-6; D might be TRBD1 (6 bases). The CDR3 has 14 residues. The V end lost 7 bases, the J end lost 9 bases, and 16 bases lay between the germline ends. Germline CDR1 and CDR2: MNHEY and SMNVEV (reference sequence). The CDR3 protein is CASTWGGRSSPLHF. CDR3 DNA: TGTGCCAGCACCTGGGGGGGGCGAAGTTCACCCCTCCACTTT.

This chain links TRBV7-2 with TRBJ2-3; D is uncertain. Germline-derived CDR1 and CDR2 are SGHTA and FQGNSA. The V end lost 6 bases, the J end lost 7 bases, and 14 bases lay between the germline ends. The length of the CDR3 is 13 residues. The CDR3 nucleotides are TGTGCCAGCAGTCCAGTAGGGATTAATACGCAGTATTTT. This encodes CASSPVGINTQYF.

This clonotype was seen only a few times. The chain couples TRBV4-2 to TRBJ2-7; 14 bases are shared with TRBD2. The length of the CDR3 is 17 residues. With V trimmed by 0 bases and J by 4 bases, 5 bases remained unmatched. Germline CDR1 reads LGHNA; CDR2 reads YNFKEQ. CDR3 bases: TGTGCCAGCAGCCAAGATCCCCGGACTAGCGGGAGGTACGAGCAGTACTTC. As protein: CASSQDPRTSGRYEQYF.